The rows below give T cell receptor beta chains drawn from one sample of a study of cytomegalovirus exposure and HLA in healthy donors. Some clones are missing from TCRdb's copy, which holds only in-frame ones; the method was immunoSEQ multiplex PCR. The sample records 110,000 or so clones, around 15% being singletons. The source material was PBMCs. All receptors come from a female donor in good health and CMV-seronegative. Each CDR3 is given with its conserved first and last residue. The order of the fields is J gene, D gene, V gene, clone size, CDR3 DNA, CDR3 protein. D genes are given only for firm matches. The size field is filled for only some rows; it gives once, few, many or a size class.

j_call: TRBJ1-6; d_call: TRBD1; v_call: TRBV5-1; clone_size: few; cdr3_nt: TGCGCCAGCAAAACCAACCCCCAGGGGGCGGATAATTCACCCCTCCACTTT; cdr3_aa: CASKTNPQGADNSPLHF
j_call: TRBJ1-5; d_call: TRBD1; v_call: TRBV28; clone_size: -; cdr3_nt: TGTGCCAGCACCTCAATCTACAGGGGGCGGGATCAGCCCCAGCATTTT; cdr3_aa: CASTSIYRGRDQPQHF
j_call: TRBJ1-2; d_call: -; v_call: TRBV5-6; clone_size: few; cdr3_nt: TGTGCCAGCAGCCAATGGGACTTCTACTATGGCTACACCTTC; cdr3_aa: CASSQWDFYYGYTF
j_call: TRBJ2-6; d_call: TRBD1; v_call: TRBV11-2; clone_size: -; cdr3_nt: TGTGCCAGCAGCTTGGGACAGGGGTCTGGGGCCAACGTCCTGACTTTC; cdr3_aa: CASSLGQGSGANVLTF
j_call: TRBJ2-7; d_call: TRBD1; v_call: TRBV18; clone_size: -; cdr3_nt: TGTGCCAGCTCACCACCGGGACAGGGCTACGAGCAGTACTTC; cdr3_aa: CASSPPGQGYEQYF
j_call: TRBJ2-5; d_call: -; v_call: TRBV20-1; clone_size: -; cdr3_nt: TGCAGTGCTAGGGAGGGTGAGACCCAGTACTTC; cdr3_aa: CSAREGETQYF
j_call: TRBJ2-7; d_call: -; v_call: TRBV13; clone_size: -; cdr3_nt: TGTGCCAGCAGCTTACAGGGAGGTGCTTCCTACGAGCAGTACTTC; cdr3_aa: CASSLQGGASYEQYF
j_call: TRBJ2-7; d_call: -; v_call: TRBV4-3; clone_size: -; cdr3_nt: TGCGCCAGCAGCCAATACGCGGGACAGACGTCCTACGAGCAGTACTTC; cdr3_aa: CASSQYAGQTSYEQYF
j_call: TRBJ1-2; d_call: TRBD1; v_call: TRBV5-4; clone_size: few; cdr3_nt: TGTGCCAGCAGCCTTAACAGGGGCCATGGCTACACCTTC; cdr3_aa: CASSLNRGHGYTF
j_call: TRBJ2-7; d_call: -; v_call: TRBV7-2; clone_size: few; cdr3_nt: TGTGCCAGCAGCTTAGCGCAGGGGGGCGAGCAGTACTTC; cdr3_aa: CASSLAQGGEQYF
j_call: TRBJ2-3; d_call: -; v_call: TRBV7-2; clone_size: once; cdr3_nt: TGTGCCAGCAGCTTAGTTCCGGAGGCAGATACGCAGTATTTT; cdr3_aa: CASSLVPEADTQYF